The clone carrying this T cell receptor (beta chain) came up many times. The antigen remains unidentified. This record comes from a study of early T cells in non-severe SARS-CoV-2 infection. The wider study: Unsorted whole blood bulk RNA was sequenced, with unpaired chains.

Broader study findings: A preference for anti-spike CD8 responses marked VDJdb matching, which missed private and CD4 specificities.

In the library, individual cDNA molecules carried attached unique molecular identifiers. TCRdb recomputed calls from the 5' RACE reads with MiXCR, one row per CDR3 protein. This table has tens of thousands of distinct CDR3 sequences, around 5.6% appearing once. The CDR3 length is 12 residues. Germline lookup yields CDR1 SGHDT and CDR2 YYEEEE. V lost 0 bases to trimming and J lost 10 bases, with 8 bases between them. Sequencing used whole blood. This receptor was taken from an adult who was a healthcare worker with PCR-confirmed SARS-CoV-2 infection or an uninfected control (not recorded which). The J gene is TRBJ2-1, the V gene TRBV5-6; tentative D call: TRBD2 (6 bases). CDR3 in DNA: TGTGCCAGCAGCTTGGTGGCGGGGGAGCAGTTCTTC. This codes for CASSLVAGEQFF.